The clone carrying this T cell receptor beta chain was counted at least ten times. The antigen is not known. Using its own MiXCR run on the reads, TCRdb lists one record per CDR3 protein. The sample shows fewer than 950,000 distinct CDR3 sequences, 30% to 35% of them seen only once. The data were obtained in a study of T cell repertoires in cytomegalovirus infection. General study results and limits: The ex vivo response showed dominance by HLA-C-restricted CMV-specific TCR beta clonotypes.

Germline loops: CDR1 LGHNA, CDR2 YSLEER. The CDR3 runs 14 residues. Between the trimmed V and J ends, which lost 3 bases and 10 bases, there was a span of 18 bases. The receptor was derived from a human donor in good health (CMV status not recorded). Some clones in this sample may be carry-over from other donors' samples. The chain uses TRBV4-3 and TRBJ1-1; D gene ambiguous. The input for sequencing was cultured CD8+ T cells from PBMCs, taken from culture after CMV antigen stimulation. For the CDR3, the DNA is TGCGCCAGCAGCCAGGATAGGGTGGGATCCGGAGCTTTCTTT. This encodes CASSQDRVGSGAFF.